This paragraph reports one T cell receptor (beta chain). This record belongs to a study of control samples from healthy donors and cancer patients. The repertoire was sequenced with immunoSEQ multiplex PCR; TCRdb's copy has only in-frame clones and lacks some. The sample has some 64,000 clones, over 75% seen once. V was pared by 1 base and J by 1 base, with 11 bases between. Germline assignment: CDR1 LGHDT and CDR2 YNNKEL (reference sequence). The CDR3 is 15 amino acids. Sequenced sample: PBMCs. This clonotype originated in a woman in her forties or fifties with head and neck cancer. V and J are TRBV3-1 (or the pseudogene TRBV3-2) and TRBJ2-7; D is undetermined. The CDR3 region has the DNA TGTGCCAGCAGCCAAGGAGCTGCAGGATCCTACGAGCAGTACTTC. Residues: CASSQGAAGSYEQYF.